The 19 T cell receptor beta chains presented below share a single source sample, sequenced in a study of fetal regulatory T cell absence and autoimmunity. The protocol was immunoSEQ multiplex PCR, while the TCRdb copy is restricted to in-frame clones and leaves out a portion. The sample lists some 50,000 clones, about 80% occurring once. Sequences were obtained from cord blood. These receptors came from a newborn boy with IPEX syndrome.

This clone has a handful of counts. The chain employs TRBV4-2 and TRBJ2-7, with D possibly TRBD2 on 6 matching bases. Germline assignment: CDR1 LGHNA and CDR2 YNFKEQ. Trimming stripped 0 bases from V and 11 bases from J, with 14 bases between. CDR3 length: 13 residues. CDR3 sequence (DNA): TGTGCCAGCAGCCAAGAAGGTTCGGGGGAAAAGTACTTC. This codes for CASSQEGSGEKYF.

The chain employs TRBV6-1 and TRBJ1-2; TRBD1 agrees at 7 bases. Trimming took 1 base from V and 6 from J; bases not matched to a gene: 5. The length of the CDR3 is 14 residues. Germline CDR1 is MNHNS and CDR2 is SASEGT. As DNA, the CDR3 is TGTGCCAGCAGTGAAGAGGGGGCGCGGGATGGCTACACCTTC. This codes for CASSEEGARDGYTF.

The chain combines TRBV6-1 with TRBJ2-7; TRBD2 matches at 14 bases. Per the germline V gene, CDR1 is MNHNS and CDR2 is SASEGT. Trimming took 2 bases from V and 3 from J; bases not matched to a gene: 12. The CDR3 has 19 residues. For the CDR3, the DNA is TGTGCCAGCAGTGAATCCCCTCTGCTCGGACTAGCGGGAGGCTACGAGCAGTACTTC. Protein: CASSESPLLGLAGGYEQYF.

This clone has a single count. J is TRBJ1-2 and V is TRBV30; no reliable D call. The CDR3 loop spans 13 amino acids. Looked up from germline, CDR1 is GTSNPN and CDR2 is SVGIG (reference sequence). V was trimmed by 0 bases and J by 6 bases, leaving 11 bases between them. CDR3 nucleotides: TGTGCCTGGAGTGTACTGGGAGCGGATGGCTACACCTTC. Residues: CAWSVLGADGYTF.

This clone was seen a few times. CDR3 coding DNA: TGTGCCAGCAGAATGGGGGCAGGGTACTACGAGCAGTACTTC. As protein: CASRMGAGYYEQYF. The chain employs TRBV6-5 and TRBJ2-7, with D possibly matching TRBD1 (6 bases). The CDR3 contains 14 residues. CDR1 and CDR2 from the germline V gene are MNHEY and SVGAGI. V dropped 6 bases and J dropped 3 bases, with 15 bases sitting between them.

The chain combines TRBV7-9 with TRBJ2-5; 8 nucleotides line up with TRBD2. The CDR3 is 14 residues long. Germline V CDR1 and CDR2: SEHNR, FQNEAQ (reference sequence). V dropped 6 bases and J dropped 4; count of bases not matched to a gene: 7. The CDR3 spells CASRSAGDGETQYF. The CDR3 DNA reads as TGTGCCAGCAGATCAGCGGGGGATGGAGAGACCCAGTACTTC.

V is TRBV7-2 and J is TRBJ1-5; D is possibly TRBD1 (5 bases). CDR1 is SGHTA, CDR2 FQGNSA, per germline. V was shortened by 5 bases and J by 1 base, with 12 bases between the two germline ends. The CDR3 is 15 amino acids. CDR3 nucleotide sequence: TGTGCCAGCAGCCTAGGAGGGGAGAGCAATCAGCCCCAGCATTTT. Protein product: CASSLGGESNQPQHF.

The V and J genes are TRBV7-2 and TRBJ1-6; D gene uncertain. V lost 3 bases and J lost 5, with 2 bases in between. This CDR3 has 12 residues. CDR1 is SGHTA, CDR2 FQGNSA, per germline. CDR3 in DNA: TGTGCCAGCAGCTTCCATAATTCACCCCTCCACTTT. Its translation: CASSFHNSPLHF.

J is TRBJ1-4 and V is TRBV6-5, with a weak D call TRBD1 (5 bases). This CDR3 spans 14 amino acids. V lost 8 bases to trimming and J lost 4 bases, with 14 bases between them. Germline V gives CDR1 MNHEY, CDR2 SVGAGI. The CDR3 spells CASGDSFLNEKLFF. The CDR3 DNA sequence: TGTGCCAGCGGAGACAGTTTTCTTAATGAAAAACTGTTTTTT.

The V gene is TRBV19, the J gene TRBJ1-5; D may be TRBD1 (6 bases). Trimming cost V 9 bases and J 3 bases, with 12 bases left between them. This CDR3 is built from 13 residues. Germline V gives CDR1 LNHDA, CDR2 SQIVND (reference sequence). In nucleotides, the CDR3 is TGTGCCAGCCTCCAGGGGTTCAATCAGCCCCAGCATTTT. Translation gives CASLQGFNQPQHF.

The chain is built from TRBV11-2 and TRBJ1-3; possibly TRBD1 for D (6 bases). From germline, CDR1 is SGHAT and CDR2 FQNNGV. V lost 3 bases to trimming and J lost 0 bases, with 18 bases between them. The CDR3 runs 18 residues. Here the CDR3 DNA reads TGTGCCAGCAGCTTTCACGATGGCGACAGGCACTCTGGAAACACCATATATTTT. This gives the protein CASSFHDGDRHSGNTIYF.

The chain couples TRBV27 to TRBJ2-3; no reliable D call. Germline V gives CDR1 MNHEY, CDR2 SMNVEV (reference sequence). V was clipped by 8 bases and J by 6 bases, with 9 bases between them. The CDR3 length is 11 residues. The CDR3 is CASGIADTQYF. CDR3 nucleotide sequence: TGTGCCAGCGGGATAGCTGATACGCAGTATTTT.

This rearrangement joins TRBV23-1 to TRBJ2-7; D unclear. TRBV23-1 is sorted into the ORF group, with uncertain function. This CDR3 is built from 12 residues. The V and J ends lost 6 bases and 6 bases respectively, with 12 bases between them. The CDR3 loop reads CASRIFAGEQYF. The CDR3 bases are TGCGCCAGCAGGATATTCGCTGGCGAGCAGTACTTC.

CDR3 in amino acids: CASSEAEAGGSTEAFF. The CDR3 coding sequence is TGTGCCAGCAGTGAAGCGGAAGCAGGGGGCTCCACTGAAGCTTTCTTT. This chain joins TRBV2 and TRBJ1-1; TRBD1 matches 8 bases. The CDR3 sequence is 16 residues long. After removal of 0 bases from V and 4 bases from J, the junction contained 7 bases not matched to a gene. Germline CDR1 is SNHLY and CDR2 is FYNNEI.

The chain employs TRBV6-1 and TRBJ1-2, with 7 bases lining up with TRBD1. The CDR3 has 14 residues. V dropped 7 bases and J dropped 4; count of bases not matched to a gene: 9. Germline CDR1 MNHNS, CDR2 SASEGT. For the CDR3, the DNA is TGTGCCAGCACTCCTGGACAGGCCTTCTATGGCTACACCTTC. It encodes CASTPGQAFYGYTF.

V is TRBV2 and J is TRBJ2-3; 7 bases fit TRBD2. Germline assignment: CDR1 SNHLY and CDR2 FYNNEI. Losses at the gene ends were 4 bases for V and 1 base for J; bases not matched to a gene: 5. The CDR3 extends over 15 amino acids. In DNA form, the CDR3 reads TGTGCCAGCAGTGGGTGGACTAGGGGCACAGATACGCAGTATTTT. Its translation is CASSGWTRGTDTQYF. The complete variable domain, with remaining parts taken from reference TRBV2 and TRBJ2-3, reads EPEVTQTPSHQVTQMGQEVILRCVPISNHLYFYWYRQILGQKVEFLVSFYNNEISEKSEIFDDQFSVERPDGSNFTLKIRSTKLEDSAMYFCASSGWTRGTDTQYFGPGTRLTVL.

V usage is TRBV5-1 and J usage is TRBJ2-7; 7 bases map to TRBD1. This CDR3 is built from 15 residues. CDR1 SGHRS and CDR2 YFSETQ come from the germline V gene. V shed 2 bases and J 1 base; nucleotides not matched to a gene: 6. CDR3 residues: CASSLRQGRSYEQYF. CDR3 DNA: TGCGCCAGCAGCTTAAGACAGGGAAGATCCTACGAGCAGTACTTC. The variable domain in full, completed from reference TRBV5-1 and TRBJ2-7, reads KAGVTQTPRYLIKTRGQQVTLSCSPISGHRSVSWYQQTPGQGLQFLFEYFSETQRNKGNFPGRFSGRQFSNSRSEMNVSTLELGDSALYLCASSLRQGRSYEQYFGPGTRLTVT.

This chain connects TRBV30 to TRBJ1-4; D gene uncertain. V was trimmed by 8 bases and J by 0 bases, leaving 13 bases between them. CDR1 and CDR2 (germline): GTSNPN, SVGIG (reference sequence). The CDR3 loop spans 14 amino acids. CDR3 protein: CAGSGRSTNEKLFF. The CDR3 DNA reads TGTGCCGGGTCCGGACGGTCAACTAATGAAAAACTGTTTTTT. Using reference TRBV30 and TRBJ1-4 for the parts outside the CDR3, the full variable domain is SQTIHQWPATLVQPVGSPLSLECTVEGTSNPNLYWYRQAAGRGLQLLFYSVGIGQISSEVPQNLSASRPQDRQFILSSKKLLLSDSGFYLCAGSGRSTNEKLFFGSGTQLSVL.

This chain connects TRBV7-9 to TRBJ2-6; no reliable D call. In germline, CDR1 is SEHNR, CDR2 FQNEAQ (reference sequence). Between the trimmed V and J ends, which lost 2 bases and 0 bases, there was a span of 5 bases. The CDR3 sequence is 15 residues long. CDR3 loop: CASSLWDSGANVLTF. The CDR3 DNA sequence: TGTGCCAGCAGCTTATGGGACTCTGGGGCCAACGTCCTGACTTTC.